What follows are 22 T cell receptor beta chains derived from one specimen sequenced in a study of T cell changes during pregnancy in multiple sclerosis. Generated by immunoSEQ multiplex PCR, the TCRdb table keeps only in-frame clones and is missing some. The table has roughly 100,000 clones, 80% to 95% seen once. Sample: peripheral blood, taken after pregnancy. The receptor set was obtained from a female donor with multiple sclerosis, enrolled in a pregnancy study.

The rearrangement uses TRBV7-9 and TRBJ2-3, with 7 nucleotides matching TRBD1. Looked up from germline, CDR1 is SEHNR and CDR2 is FQNEAQ (reference sequence). The V and J ends lost 5 bases and 4 bases, in that order; junction bases with no gene match: 12. This CDR3 comprises 16 residues. The CDR3 DNA reads as TGTGCCAGCAGCCCCCACAGGGGCTATGGATCAGATACGCAGTATTTT. Translation: CASSPHRGYGSDTQYF.

The chain links TRBV7-3 to TRBJ1-2; 7 nucleotides line up with TRBD1. Germline V gives CDR1 SGHTA, CDR2 FQGTGA. J was trimmed by 6 bases and V by 5 bases; bases with no gene match: 12. The CDR3 contains 15 residues. The CDR3 DNA reads as TGTGCCAGCAGCGCCGGCGGGGCGACAGGGCATGGCTACACCTTC. Its translation is CASSAGGATGHGYTF. The full variable domain, completed using reference TRBV7-3 and TRBJ1-2, is GAGVSQTPSNKVTEKGKYVELRCDPISGHTALYWYRQSLGQGPEFLIYFQGTGAADDSGLPNDRFFAVRPEGSVSTLKIQRTERGDSAVYLCASSAGGATGHGYTFGSGTRLTVV.

The chain uses TRBV6-5 and TRBJ1-1; 7 nucleotides agree with TRBD1. Trimming cost V 6 bases and J 2 bases; bases outside gene matches: 3. CDR3 size: 13 residues. Germline assignment: CDR1 MNHEY and CDR2 SVGAGI. DNA for the CDR3: TGTGCCAGCAGGGGGACAGTTAACACTGAAGCTTTCTTT. This translates into CASRGTVNTEAFF.

The CDR3 bases are TGCGCCAGCAGCCAAGGAAGGCAGAGCGGGGGGGTGAACAATGAGCAGTTCTTC. This codes for CASSQGRQSGGVNNEQFF. The rearrangement links TRBV4-1 to TRBJ2-1, with 10 bases that match TRBD2. The germline gives CDR1 MGHRA, CDR2 YSYEKL. The CDR3 covers 18 residues. Losses at the gene ends were 1 base for V and 5 bases for J; bases not matched to a gene: 11.

The chain has TRBV19 and TRBJ2-1; a possible D gene is TRBD1 (6 bases). This CDR3 contains 13 residues. V gave up 6 bases and J gave up 4 bases, with 10 bases separating them. The germline gives CDR1 LNHDA, CDR2 SQIVND (reference sequence). CDR3 protein: CASRERGYNEQFF. The CDR3 DNA reads TGTGCCAGTAGAGAGAGGGGGTACAATGAGCAGTTCTTC.

The V call is TRBV6-5, the J call TRBJ1-1, with 10 bases aligning to TRBD1. The germline V gene has CDR1 MNHEY and CDR2 SVGAGI. The CDR3 totals 14 residues. The junction had 11 bases not matched to a gene; V was cut back by 5 bases and J by 11 bases. CDR3 DNA: TGTGCCAGCAGTAGGGCTGCCGGGACAGGGGTCGCTTTCTTT. This encodes CASSRAAGTGVAFF.

This clone came up once. The chain couples TRBV5-1 to TRBJ2-3; weak D call: TRBD2 (6 bases). Germline values: CDR1 SGHRS, CDR2 YFSETQ. The CDR3 is 15 residues long. Trimming took off 1 base at V and 2 bases at J, with 11 bases between the two ends. The CDR3 is CASSLTSTHTDTQYF. CDR3 coding DNA: TGCGCCAGCAGCTTGACTAGCACTCACACAGATACGCAGTATTTT. The full variable domain, rest sourced from reference TRBV5-1 and TRBJ2-3, is KAGVTQTPRYLIKTRGQQVTLSCSPISGHRSVSWYQQTPGQGLQFLFEYFSETQRNKGNFPGRFSGRQFSNSRSEMNVSTLELGDSALYLCASSLTSTHTDTQYFGPGTRLTVL.

The V call is TRBV18, the J call TRBJ2-5; 11 bases are a match to TRBD1. The junction had 5 bases not matched to a gene; V was cut back by 3 bases and J by 2 bases. The germline gives CDR1 KGHSH, CDR2 LQKENI. This CDR3 is 16 amino acids long. CDR3 in DNA: TGTGCCAGCTCACCTTGGACAGGGGGCCATCAAGAGACCCAGTACTTC. Amino acids: CASSPWTGGHQETQYF.

The chain joins TRBV27 to TRBJ2-1; 7 positions agree with TRBD1. CDR3 length equals 14 residues. Losses at the gene ends were 7 bases for V and 5 bases for J; bases not matched to a gene: 8. Germline V gene sequence: CDR1 MNHEY, CDR2 SMNVEV (reference sequence). The CDR3 reads CASNPRDSHNEQFF. CDR3 nucleotide sequence: TGTGCCAGCAACCCGAGGGACAGTCACAATGAGCAGTTCTTC.

This clone appeared once. This rearrangement joins TRBV19 to TRBJ1-4; 10 bases agree with TRBD1. Trimming removed 3 bases from V and 6 bases from J; junction bases left unmatched: 4. The germline gives CDR1 LNHDA, CDR2 SQIVND (reference sequence). The CDR3 length is 15 residues. CDR3 DNA sequence: TGTGCCAGTAGTATTCCCGGGACAGGGGATGAAAAACTGTTTTTT. This sequence encodes CASSIPGTGDEKLFF.

This chain links TRBV5-1 with TRBJ2-2; 8 nucleotides align to TRBD1. Trimming took 5 bases from V and 1 from J; bases not matched to a gene: 16. This CDR3 has 19 residues. The germline CDR1 and CDR2 sequences are SGHRS and YFSETQ. CDR3 residues: CASRVQGATRHLNTGELFF. The CDR3 bases are TGCGCCAGCAGAGTTCAGGGGGCTACTCGACACTTGAACACCGGGGAGCTGTTTTTT. Full variable domain (outside the CDR3, taken from reference TRBV5-1 and TRBJ2-2): KAGVTQTPRYLIKTRGQQVTLSCSPISGHRSVSWYQQTPGQGLQFLFEYFSETQRNKGNFPGRFSGRQFSNSRSEMNVSTLELGDSALYLCASRVQGATRHLNTGELFFGEGSRLTVL.

The chain links TRBV2 to TRBJ1-4, with TRBD1 identical over 9 bases. Losses at the gene ends were 4 bases for V and 6 bases for J; bases not matched to a gene: 3. There are 14 residues in the CDR3. Germline V gives CDR1 SNHLY, CDR2 FYNNEI. The CDR3 DNA reads TGTGCCAGCAGTGCCGGGACAGGGCATGAAAAACTGTTTTTT. Its translation: CASSAGTGHEKLFF.

The CDR3 nucleotides read TGTGCCAGCAGCTTCCAGGGGGTTGGTGGCTACACCTTC. It specifies CASSFQGVGGYTF. The rearrangement joins TRBV21-1 to TRBJ1-2; the table's D call TRBD1 went unverified against the DNA. TRBV21-1 corresponds to a pseudogene. The CDR3 loop spans 13 amino acids.

The V call is TRBV19, the J call TRBJ1-4; D remains ambiguous. CDR1 is LNHDA and CDR2 is SQIVND in the germline V gene (reference sequence). The germline V and J ends were trimmed by 2 bases and 8 bases, with 15 bases remaining between them. This CDR3 has 15 amino acids. The CDR3 sequence: CASSILGGSGEKLFF. The CDR3 nucleotides are TGTGCCAGTAGTATATTAGGAGGATCGGGAGAAAAACTGTTTTTT.

The chain uses TRBV30 and TRBJ2-3; 7 nucleotides align to TRBD2. CDR1 and CDR2 from the germline V gene are GTSNPN and SVGIG (reference sequence). Trimming removed 4 bases from V and 2 bases from J; junction bases left unmatched: 6. The CDR3 has 14 amino acids. CDR3 DNA: TGTGCCTGGACCCAGGGAGGGGACACAGATACGCAGTATTTT. Protein product: CAWTQGGDTDTQYF. The full variable domain, with the rest looked up from reference TRBV30 and TRBJ2-3, is SQTIHQWPATLVQPVGSPLSLECTVEGTSNPNLYWYRQAAGRGLQLLFYSVGIGQISSEVPQNLSASRPQDRQFILSSKKLLLSDSGFYLCAWTQGGDTDTQYFGPGTRLTVL.

The gene calls are TRBV5-1 and TRBJ1-2; 8 positions match TRBD1. CDR3 length equals 18 residues. V lost 4 bases, J lost 0 bases, and 14 bases stayed unmatched. The germline V gene encodes CDR1 SGHRS and CDR2 YFSETQ. CDR3 nucleotides: TGCGCCAGCAGCCCCGGACAGGGAGGATCCCCTGCTAACTATGGCTACACCTTC. Translation: CASSPGQGGSPANYGYTF.

The V gene is TRBV6-1, the J gene TRBJ2-1; possibly TRBD2 for D (6 bases). This CDR3 contains 16 residues. Trimming removed 1 base at V and 7 bases at J, with 17 bases between. Germline V gives CDR1 MNHNS, CDR2 SASEGT. The CDR3 DNA is TGTGCCAGCAGTGAAGGTGGGGGACTCGCGTCAAATGAGCAGTTCTTC. Translation: CASSEGGGLASNEQFF.

The chain joins TRBV29-1 to TRBJ2-3; 7 bases fit TRBD1. J lost 0 bases, V lost 6 bases, and 12 bases had no gene match. The CDR3 sequence is 16 residues long. Germline-derived CDR1 and CDR2 are SQVTM and ANQGSEA. The DNA for the CDR3 is TGCAGCGTCCATATACAGGGGTTACGAAGCACAGATACGCAGTATTTT. It is translated as CSVHIQGLRSTDTQYF.

The gene calls are TRBV7-3 and TRBJ2-2; 8 nucleotides line up with TRBD2. With 4 bases clipped from V and 2 bases from J, the junction kept 6 bases outside the gene matches. CDR3 length: 16 amino acids. Per the germline V gene, CDR1 is SGHTA and CDR2 is FQGTGA. The CDR3 DNA is TGTGCCAGCAGCTCCCCAGCGGGGGCCAACACCGGGGAGCTGTTTTTT. Its protein is CASSSPAGANTGELFF. The full variable domain, its missing parts supplied by reference TRBV7-3 and TRBJ2-2, is GAGVSQTPSNKVTEKGKYVELRCDPISGHTALYWYRQSLGQGPEFLIYFQGTGAADDSGLPNDRFFAVRPEGSVSTLKIQRTERGDSAVYLCASSSPAGANTGELFFGEGSRLTVL.

This rearrangement joins TRBV11-3 to TRBJ2-1; perhaps TRBD2 as D (5 bases). CDR1 and CDR2 (germline): SGHNT, YENEEA. The CDR3 is 14 amino acids. V gave up 3 bases and J gave up 8 bases, with 14 bases separating them. The CDR3 is CASSFGGLQDEQFF. The DNA of the CDR3 is TGTGCCAGCAGCTTCGGCGGGCTGCAGGATGAGCAGTTCTTC.

A single count supports this clone. The chain couples TRBV9 to TRBJ1-5; the D is unclear. V lost 0 bases, J lost 7 bases, and 11 bases lay in between. Looked up from germline, CDR1 is SGDLS and CDR2 is YYNGEE. The CDR3 extends over 14 amino acids. CDR3 DNA sequence: TGTGCCAGCAGCGTAGATGGTGAGGAGCAGCCCCAGCATTTT. Protein: CASSVDGEEQPQHF.

The chain uses TRBV6-9 and TRBJ2-4, with 7 bases that match TRBD1. CDR1 and CDR2 from the germline V gene are MNHGY and SVAAGI. This CDR3 is built from 11 residues. The ends lost 5 bases at V and 15 bases at J; junction bases unmatched: 7. The CDR3 sequence: CASSNDRARYF. The CDR3 coding sequence is TGTGCCAGCAGTAATGACAGGGCTCGGTACTTC.